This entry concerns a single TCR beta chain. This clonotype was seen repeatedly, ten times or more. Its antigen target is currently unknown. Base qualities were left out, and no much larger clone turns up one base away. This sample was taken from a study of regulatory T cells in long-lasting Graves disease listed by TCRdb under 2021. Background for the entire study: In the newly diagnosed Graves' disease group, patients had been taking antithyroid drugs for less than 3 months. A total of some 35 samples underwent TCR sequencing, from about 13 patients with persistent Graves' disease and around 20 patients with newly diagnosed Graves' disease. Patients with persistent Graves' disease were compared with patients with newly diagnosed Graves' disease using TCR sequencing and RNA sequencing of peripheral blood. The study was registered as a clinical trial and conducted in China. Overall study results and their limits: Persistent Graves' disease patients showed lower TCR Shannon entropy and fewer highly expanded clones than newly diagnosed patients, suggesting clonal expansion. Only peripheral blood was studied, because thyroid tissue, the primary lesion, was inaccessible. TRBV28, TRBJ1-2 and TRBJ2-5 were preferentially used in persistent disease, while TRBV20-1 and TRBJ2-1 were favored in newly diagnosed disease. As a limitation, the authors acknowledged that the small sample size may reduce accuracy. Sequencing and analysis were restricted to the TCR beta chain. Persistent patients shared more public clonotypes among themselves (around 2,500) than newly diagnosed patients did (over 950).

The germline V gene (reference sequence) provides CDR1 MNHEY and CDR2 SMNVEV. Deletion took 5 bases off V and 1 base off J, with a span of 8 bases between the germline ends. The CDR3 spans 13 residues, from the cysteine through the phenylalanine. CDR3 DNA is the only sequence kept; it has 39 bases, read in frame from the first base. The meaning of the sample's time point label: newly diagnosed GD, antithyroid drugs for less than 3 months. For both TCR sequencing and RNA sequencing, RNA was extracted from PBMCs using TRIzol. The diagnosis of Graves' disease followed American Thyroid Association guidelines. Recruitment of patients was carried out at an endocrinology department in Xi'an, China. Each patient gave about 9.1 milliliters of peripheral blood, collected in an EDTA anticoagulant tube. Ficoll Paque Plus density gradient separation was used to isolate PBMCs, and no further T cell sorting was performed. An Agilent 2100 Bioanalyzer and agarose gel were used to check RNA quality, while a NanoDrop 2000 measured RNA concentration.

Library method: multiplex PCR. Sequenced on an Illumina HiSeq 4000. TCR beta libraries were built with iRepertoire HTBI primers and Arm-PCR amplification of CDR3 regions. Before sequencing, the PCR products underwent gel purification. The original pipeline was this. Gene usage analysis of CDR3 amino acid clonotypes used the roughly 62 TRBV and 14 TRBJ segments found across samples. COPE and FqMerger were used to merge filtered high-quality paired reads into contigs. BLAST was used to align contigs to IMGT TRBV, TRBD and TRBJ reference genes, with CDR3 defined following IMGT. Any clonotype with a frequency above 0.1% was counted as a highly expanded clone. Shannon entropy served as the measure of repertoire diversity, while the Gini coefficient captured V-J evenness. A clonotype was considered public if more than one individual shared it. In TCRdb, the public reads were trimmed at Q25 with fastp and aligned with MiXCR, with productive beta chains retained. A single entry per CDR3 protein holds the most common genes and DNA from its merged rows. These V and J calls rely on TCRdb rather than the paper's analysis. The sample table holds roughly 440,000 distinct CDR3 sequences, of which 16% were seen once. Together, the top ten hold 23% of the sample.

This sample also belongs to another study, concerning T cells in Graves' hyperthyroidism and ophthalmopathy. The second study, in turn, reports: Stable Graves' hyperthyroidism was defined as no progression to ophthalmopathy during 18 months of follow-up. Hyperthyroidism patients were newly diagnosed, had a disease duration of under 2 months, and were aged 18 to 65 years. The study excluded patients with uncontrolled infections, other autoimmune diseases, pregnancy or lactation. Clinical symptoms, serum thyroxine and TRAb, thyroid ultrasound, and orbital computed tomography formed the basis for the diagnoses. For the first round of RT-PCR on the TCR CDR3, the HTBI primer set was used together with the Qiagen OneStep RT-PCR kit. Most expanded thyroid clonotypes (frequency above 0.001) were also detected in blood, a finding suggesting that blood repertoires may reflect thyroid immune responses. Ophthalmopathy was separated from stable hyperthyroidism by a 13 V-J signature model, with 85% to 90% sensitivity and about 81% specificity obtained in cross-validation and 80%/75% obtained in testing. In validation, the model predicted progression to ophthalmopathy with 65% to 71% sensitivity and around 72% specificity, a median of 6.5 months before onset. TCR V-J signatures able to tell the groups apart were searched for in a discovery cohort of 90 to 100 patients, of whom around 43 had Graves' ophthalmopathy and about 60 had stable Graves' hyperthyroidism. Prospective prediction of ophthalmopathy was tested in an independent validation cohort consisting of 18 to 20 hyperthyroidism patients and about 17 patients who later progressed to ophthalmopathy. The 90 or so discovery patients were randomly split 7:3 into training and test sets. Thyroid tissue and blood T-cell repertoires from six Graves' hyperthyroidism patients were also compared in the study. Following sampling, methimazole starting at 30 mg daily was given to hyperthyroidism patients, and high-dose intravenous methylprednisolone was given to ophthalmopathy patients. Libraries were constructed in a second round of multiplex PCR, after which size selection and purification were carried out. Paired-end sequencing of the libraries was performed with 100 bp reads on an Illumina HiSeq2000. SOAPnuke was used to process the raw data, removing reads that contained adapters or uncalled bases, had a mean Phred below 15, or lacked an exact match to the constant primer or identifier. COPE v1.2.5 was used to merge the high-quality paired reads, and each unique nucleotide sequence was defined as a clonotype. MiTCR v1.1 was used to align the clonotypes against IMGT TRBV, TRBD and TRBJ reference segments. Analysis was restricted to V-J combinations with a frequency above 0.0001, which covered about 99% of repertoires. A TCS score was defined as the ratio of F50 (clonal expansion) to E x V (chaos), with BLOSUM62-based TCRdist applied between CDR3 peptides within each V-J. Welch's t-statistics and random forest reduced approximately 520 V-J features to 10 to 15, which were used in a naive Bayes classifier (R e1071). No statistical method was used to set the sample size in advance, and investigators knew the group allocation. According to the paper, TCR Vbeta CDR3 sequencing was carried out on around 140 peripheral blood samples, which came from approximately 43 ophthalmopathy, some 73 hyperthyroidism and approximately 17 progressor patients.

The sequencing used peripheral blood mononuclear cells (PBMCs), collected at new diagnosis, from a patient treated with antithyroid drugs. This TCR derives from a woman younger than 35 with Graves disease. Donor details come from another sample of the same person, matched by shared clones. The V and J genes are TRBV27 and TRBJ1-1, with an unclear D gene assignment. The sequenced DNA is TGTGCCAGCAGTAGGGCTGGGAACACTGAAGCTTTCTTT. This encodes CASSRAGNTEAFF.